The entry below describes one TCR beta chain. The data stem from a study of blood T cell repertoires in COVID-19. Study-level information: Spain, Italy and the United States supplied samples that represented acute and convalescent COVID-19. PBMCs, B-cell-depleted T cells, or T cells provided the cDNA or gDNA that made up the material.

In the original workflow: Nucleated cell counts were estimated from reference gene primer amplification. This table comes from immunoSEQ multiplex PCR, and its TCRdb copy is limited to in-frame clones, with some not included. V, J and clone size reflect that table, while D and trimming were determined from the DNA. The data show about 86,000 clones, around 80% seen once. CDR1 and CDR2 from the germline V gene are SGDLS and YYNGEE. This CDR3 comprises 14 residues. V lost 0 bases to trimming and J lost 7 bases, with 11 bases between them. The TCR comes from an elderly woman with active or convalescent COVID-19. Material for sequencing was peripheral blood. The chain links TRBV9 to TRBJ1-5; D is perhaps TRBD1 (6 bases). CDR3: CASSVGWGGQPQHF. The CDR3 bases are TGTGCCAGCAGCGTAGGGTGGGGGGGCCAGCCCCAGCATTTT.